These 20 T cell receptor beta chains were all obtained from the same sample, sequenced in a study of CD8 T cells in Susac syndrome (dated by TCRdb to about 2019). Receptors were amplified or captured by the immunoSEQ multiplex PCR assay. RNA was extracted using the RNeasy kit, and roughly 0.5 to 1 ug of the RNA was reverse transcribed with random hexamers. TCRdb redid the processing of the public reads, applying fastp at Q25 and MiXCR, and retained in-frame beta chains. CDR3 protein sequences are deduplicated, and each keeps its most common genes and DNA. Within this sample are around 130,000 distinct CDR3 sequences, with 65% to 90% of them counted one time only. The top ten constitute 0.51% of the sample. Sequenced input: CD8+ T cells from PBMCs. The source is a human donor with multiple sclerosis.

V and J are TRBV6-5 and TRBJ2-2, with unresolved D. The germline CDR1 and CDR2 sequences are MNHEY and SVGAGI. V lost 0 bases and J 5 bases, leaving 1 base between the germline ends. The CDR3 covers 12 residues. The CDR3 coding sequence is TGTGCCAGCAGTTACTCAACCGGGGAGCTGTTTTTT. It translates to CASSYSTGELFF.

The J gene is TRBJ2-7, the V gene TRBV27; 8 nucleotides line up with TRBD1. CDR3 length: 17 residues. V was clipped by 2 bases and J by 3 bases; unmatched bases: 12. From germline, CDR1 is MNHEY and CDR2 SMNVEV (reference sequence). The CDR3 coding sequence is TGTGCCAGCAGTTTAAATCCCGGGACAGGAAAATTCTACGAGCAGTACTTC. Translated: CASSLNPGTGKFYEQYF.

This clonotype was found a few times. The CDR3, as DNA: TGCGCCAGCAGCCAAGATGGGGGCAGGCACACTGAAGCTTTCTTT. Amino acid sequence: CASSQDGGRHTEAFF. The chain joins TRBV4-1 to TRBJ1-1; D is perhaps TRBD1 (6 bases). CDR1 is MGHRA, CDR2 YSYEKL, per germline. V lost 0 bases, J lost 3 bases, and 11 bases lay in between. The CDR3 runs 15 residues.

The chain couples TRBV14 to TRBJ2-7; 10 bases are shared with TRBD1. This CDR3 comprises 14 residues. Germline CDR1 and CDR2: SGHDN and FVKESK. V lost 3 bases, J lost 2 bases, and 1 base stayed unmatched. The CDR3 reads CASSHGTGAYEQYF. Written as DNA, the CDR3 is TGTGCCAGCAGCCACGGGACAGGGGCCTACGAGCAGTACTTC.

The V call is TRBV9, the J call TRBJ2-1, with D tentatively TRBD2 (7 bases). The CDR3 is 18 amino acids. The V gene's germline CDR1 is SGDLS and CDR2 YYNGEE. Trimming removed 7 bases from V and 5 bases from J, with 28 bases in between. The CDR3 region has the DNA TGTGCCAGCCGAGGAGGGGGGGGGCTAGCTTCAGCCCACAATGAGCAGTTCTTC. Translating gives CASRGGGGLASAHNEQFF.

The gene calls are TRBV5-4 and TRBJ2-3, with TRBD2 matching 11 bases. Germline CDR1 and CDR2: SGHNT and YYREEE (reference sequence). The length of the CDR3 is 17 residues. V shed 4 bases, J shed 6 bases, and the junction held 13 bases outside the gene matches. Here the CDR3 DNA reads TGTGCCAGCAGCCCTCCCCCGGGACTAGCGGTCATGGATACGCAGTATTTT. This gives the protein CASSPPPGLAVMDTQYF.

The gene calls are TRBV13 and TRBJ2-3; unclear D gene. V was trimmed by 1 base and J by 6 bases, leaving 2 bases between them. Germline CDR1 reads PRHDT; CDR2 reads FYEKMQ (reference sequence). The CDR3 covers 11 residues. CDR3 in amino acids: CASSLVDTQYF. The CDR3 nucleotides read TGTGCCAGCAGCTTAGTGGATACGCAGTATTTT.

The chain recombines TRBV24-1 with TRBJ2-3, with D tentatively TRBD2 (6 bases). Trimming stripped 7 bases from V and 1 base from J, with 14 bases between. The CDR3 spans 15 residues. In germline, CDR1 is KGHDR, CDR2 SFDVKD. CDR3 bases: TGTGCCACCAGCGGGACTGTTCGCGGCACAGATACGCAGTATTTT. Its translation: CATSGTVRGTDTQYF.

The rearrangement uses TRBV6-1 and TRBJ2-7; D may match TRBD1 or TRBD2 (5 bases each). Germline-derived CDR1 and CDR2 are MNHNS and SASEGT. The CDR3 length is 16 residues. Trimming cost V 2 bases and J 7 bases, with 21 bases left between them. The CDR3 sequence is CASSETMGPYVWEQYV. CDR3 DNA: TGTGCCAGCAGTGAAACTATGGGACCGTATGTGTGGGAGCAGTACGTC.

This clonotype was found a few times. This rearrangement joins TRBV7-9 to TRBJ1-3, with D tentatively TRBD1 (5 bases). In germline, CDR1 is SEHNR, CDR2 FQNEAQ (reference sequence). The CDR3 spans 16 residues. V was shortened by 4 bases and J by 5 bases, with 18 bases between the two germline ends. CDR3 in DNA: TGTGCCAGCAGCTCTCTACCAGGCGAGGGGAGAAACACCATATATTTT. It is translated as CASSSLPGEGRNTIYF.

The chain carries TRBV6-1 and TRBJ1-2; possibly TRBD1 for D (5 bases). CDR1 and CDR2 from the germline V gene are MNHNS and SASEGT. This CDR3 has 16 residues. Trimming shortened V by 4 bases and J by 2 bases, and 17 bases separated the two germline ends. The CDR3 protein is CASSGFSWGANYGYTF. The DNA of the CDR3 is TGTGCCAGCAGTGGTTTCTCCTGGGGCGCGAACTATGGCTACACCTTC.

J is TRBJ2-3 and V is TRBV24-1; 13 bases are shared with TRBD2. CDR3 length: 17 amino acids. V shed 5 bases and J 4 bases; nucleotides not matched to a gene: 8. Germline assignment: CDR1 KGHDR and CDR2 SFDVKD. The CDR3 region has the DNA TGTGCCACCAGTGGATCCGGGACTAGCGGGAACGCAGATACGCAGTATTTT. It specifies CATSGSGTSGNADTQYF.

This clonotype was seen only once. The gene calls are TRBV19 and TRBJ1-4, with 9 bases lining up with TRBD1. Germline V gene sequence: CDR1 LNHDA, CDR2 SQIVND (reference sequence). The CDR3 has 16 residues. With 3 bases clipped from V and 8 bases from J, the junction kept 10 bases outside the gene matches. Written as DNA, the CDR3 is TGTGCCAGTAGTATTGGCCCGGGACAGGGAGAGGAAAAACTGTTTTTT. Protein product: CASSIGPGQGEEKLFF.

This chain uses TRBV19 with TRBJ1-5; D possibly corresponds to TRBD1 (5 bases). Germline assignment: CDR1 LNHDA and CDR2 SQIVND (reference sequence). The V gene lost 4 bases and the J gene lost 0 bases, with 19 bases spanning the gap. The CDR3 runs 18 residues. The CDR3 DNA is TGTGCCAGTAGTACCAACCCACGCAGGGAGTTTAGCAATCAGCCCCAGCATTTT. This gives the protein CASSTNPRREFSNQPQHF.

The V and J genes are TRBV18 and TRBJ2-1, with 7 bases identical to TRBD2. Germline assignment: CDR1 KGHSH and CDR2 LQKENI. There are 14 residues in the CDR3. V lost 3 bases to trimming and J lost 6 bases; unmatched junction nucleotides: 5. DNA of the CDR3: TGTGCCAGCTCACCTGGCCCGGGGGGCAATGAGCAGTTCTTC. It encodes CASSPGPGGNEQFF.

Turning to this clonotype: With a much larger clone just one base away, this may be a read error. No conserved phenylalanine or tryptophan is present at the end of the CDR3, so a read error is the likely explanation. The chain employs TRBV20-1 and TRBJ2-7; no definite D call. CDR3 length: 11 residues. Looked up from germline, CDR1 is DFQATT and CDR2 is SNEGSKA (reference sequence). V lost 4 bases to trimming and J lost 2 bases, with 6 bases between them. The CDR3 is CSAIETYEQYS. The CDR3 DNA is TGCAGTGCTATTGAGACCTACGAGCAGTACTCC.

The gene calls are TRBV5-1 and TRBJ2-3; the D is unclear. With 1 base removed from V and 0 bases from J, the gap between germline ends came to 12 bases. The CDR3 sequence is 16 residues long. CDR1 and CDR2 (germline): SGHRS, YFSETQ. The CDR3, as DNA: TGCGCCAGCAGCTTGTTCGGCACTACAAGCACAGATACGCAGTATTTT. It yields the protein CASSLFGTTSTDTQYF.

The CDR3 nucleotides read TGTGCCAGCAGCTCTAGGAAGTTATGGGACGAGCAGTACGTC. Protein sequence: CASSSRKLWDEQYV. The V call is TRBV7-2, the J call TRBJ2-7; unclear D gene. The length of the CDR3 is 14 residues. CDR1 is SGHTA, CDR2 FQGNSA, per germline. V dropped 4 bases and J dropped 5 bases, with 15 bases sitting between them.

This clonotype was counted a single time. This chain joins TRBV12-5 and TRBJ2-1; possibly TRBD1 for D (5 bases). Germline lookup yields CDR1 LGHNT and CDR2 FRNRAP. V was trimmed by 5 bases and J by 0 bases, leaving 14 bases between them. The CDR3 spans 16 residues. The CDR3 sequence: CASGPLGRLSYNEQFF. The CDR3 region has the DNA TGTGCTAGTGGTCCCCTGGGGCGCCTCTCCTACAATGAGCAGTTCTTC.

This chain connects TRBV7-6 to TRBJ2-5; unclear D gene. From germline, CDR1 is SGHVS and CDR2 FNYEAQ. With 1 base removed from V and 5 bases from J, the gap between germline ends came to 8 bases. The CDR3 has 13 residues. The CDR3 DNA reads TGTGCCAGCAGCTTAGTGCTGGGGGAGACCCAGTACTTC. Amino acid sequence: CASSLVLGETQYF.